The text below deals with one T cell receptor beta chain. Its antigen is unknown. This sample is drawn from a study of early T cells in non-severe SARS-CoV-2 infection. Attachment of unique molecular identifiers to individual cDNA molecules was performed. TCRdb passed the 5' RACE reads through MiXCR, listing each CDR3 protein once. The sample shows 50,000 to 65,000 distinct CDR3 sequences, approximately 14% of them seen only once. General study results and limits: Matches to VDJdb favored anti-spike CD8 responses and missed private and CD4 specificities.

The CDR3 totals 12 residues. The V and J ends lost 5 bases and 5 bases respectively, with 7 bases between them. Germline lookup yields CDR1 SGHAT and CDR2 FQNNGV. Source material: whole blood. The chain carries TRBV11-2 and TRBJ2-1, with a weak D call TRBD1 (5 bases). The sequence was collected from an adult who was a healthcare worker with PCR-confirmed SARS-CoV-2 infection or an uninfected control (not recorded which). The CDR3 here is CASSDRDNEQFF. In DNA, the CDR3 is TGTGCCAGCAGCGACAGAGACAATGAGCAGTTCTTC.